This T cell receptor (beta chain) comes out of a study of identical twins. A universal primer site was incorporated via template switching, and the cDNA contained unique molecular identifiers. TCRdb processed the 5' RACE reads anew with MiXCR; each CDR3 protein has one entry. The data show hundreds of thousands of distinct CDR3 sequences, with approximately 22% seen just once and approximately 4.5% held by the top ten. This clonotype was observed at least ten times. What it recognizes is unknown. The CDR3 loop spans 16 amino acids. Germline lookup yields CDR1 SQVTM and CDR2 ANQGSEA. J gave up 3 bases and V 3 bases, and 7 bases lay outside the gene matches. Points from the study as a whole: Abundant beta clonotypes from cord blood bore fewer insertions; memory repertoires lacked this pattern. Invariant T cells like MAIT and iNKT could partly confound the zero-insertion analyses.

This sample also appeared in a second study, on T cells expressing NK-cell markers. That report adds: The TCR beta repertoires originated in sorted CD3+CD56+NKG2C+, CD3+CD56+NKG2C- and CD3+CD56-NKG2C+ T cells.

Sequences were obtained from PBMCs. This chain connects TRBV29-1 to TRBJ2-1, with 11 bases matching TRBD2. The receptor comes from a young woman in good health. CDR3: CSVDRDSGRGYNEQFF. In DNA form, the CDR3 reads TGCAGCGTTGACCGGGATAGCGGGAGGGGCTACAATGAGCAGTTCTTC.